The clone carrying this T cell receptor (beta chain) was counted only a few times. This record comes from a study of blood T cell repertoires in COVID-19. In the study overall: Sources were T cells, B-cell-depleted T cells, or PBMCs; the material itself was cDNA or gDNA.

Assay: immunoSEQ multiplex PCR; the TCRdb copy retains only in-frame clones and omits some. The sample includes more than 15,000 clones, 80% to 90% of them seen just once. Trimming removed 0 bases at V and 4 bases at J, with 10 bases between. The CDR3 totals 14 residues. Germline V gene lookup returns CDR1 SGHRS and CDR2 YFSETQ. The sequence was collected from a woman aged 60 to 75 with active COVID-19. Input material: peripheral blood. The rearrangement links TRBV5-1 to TRBJ1-1, with D possibly matching TRBD1 (5 bases). CDR3 region: CASSLGPGGTEAFF. CDR3 nucleotides: TGCGCCAGCAGCTTGGGGCCGGGGGGCACTGAAGCTTTCTTT.